Shown below are 7 T cell receptor beta chains from a single sample sequenced in a study of shared clonotypes between healthy human individuals. Clones were sequenced by immunoSEQ multiplex PCR, and TCRdb holds only the in-frame ones, with some missing. The table records millions of clones, 85% to 95% of them present only once. The sequenced sample was naive CD4+ T cells sorted from blood. Documented subset: CD45RA+ positively selected. The receptor set was obtained from a young man in good health.

This chain connects TRBV28 to TRBJ2-7, with D perhaps TRBD1 (5 bases). The CDR3 has 15 residues. Germline CDR1 reads MDHEN; CDR2 reads SYDVKM. Trimming left V 6 bases short and J 0 bases short, with 15 bases between. CDR3 sequence reads: CASSPDRKSSYEQYF. In DNA form, the CDR3 reads TGTGCCAGCAGCCCCGACAGAAAGAGCTCCTACGAGCAGTACTTC.

The chain recombines TRBV4-3 with TRBJ1-4; D ambiguous. Looked up from germline, CDR1 is LGHNA and CDR2 is YSLEER. The V and J ends lost 3 bases and 7 bases respectively, with 12 bases between them. This CDR3 contains 14 residues. CDR3 nucleotides: TGCGCCAGCAGCCAGGAAGGACCTTCTGAAAAACTGTTTTTT. Protein product: CASSQEGPSEKLFF.

In its sample, this clone was seen a few times. The chain carries TRBV2 and TRBJ1-5, with D perhaps TRBD1 (5 bases). CDR1 is SNHLY and CDR2 is FYNNEI in the germline V gene. The CDR3 loop spans 13 amino acids. V was shortened by 1 base and J by 7 bases, with 8 bases between the two germline ends. The CDR3 coding sequence is TGTGCCAGCAGTGAAGAGAGGGGCCAGCCCCAGCATTTT. It is translated as CASSEERGQPQHF.

The V and J genes are TRBV29-1 and TRBJ2-3, with TRBD2 matching over 8 bases. The ends lost 7 bases at V and 2 bases at J; junction bases unmatched: 14. The CDR3 runs to 16 residues. The germline CDR1 and CDR2 sequences are SQVTM and ANQGSEA. The CDR3: CSARKLAVAVTDTQYF. In nucleotides, the CDR3 is TGCAGCGCCCGAAAACTAGCGGTTGCTGTCACAGATACGCAGTATTTT.

The rearrangement links TRBV7-2 to TRBJ2-7; D is ambiguous. Trimming removed 0 bases from V and 3 bases from J, with 9 bases in between. This CDR3 is built from 14 residues. Germline V lookup: CDR1 SGHTA, CDR2 FQGNSA. As DNA, the CDR3 is TGTGCCAGCAGCTTAGCGATAGGGCGCTACGAGCAGTACTTC. It translates to CASSLAIGRYEQYF.

The chain combines TRBV5-6 with TRBJ2-2; D not certain. CDR1 is SGHDT and CDR2 is YYEEEE in the germline V gene. This CDR3 spans 16 amino acids. Trimming stripped 0 bases from V and 0 bases from J, with 9 bases between. CDR3 sequence reads: CASSLGRTANTGELFF. The CDR3 DNA reads TGTGCCAGCAGCTTGGGGAGAACCGCGAACACCGGGGAGCTGTTTTTT.

The V and J genes are TRBV14 and TRBJ2-7; D ambiguous. Deletions cut 2 bases from V and 2 bases from J, with 4 bases between. From germline, CDR1 is SGHDN and CDR2 FVKESK. The CDR3 covers 12 residues. This CDR3 reads CASSQTAYEQYF. For the CDR3, the DNA is TGTGCCAGCAGCCAAACGGCCTACGAGCAGTACTTC.